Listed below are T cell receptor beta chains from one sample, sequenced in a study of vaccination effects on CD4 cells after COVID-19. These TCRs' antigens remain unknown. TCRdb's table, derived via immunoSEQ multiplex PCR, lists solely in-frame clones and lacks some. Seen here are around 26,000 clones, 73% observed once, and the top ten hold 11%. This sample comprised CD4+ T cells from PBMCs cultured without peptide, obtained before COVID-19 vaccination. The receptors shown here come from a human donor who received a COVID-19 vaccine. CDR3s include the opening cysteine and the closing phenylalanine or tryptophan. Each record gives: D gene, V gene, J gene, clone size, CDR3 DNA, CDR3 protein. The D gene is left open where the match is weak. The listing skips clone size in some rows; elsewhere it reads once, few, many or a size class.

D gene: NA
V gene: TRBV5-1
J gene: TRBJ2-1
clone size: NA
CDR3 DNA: TGCGCCAGCAGCTTAACCCAGATCTACAATGAGCAGTTCTTC
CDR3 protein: CASSLTQIYNEQFF

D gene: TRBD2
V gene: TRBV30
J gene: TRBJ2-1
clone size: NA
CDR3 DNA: TGTGCCTGCACGACCGTAGCGGGGAATGAGCAGTTCTTC
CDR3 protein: CACTTVAGNEQFF

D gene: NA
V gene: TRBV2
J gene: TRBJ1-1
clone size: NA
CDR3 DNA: TGTGCCAGCATGGGGCAGCGGGACACTGAAGCTTTCTTT
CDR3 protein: CASMGQRDTEAFF

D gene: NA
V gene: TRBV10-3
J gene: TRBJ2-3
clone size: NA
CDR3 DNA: TGTGCCATCAGTGAGTCCAGGGAAGATACGCAGTATTTT
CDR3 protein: CAISESREDTQYF

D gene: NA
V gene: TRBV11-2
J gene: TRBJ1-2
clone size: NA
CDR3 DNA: TGTGCCAGCAGCCTTAACAGGGTCACAGTGGGGAATGGCTACACCTTC
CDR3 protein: CASSLNRVTVGNGYTF

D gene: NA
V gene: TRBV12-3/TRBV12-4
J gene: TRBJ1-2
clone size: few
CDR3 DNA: TGTGCCAGCAGTTTCCTAGGAGGGACAGGCTACACCTTC
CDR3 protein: CASSFLGGTGYTF

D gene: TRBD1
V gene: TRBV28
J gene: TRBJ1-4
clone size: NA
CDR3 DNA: TGTGCCAGCAGTTGGACAGGGATTAGTGAAAAACTGTTTTTT
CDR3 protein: CASSWTGISEKLFF

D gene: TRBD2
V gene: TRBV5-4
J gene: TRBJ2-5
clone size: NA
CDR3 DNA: TGTGCCAGCAGCCCAACATCAGGACTAGCCCAAGAGACCCAGTACTTC
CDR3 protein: CASSPTSGLAQETQYF

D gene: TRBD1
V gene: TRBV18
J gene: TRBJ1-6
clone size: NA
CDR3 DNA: TGTGCCAGCTCACCCCTGGGGACAGCCAGCTCCTATAATTCACCCCTCCACTTT
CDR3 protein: CASSPLGTASSYNSPLHF

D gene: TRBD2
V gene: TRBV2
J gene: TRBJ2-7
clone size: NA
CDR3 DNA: TGTGCCAGCAGTGATGGGGGGGTATGGGACGAGCAGTACTTC
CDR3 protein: CASSDGGVWDEQYF

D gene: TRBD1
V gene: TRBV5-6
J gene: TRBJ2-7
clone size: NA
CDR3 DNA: TGTGCCAGCAGCTTACAGGGGTACGAGCAGTACTTC
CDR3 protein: CASSLQGYEQYF

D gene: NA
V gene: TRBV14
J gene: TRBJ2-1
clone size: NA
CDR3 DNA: TGTGCCAGCAGCCAAGATCGGTTTTTAATCAGCTCCTACAATGAGCAGTTCTTC
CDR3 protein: CASSQDRFLISSYNEQFF

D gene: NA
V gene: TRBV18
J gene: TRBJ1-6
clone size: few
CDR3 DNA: TGTGCCAGCTCACCAGGGACGGGGGGTACCCTCCACTTT
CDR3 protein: CASSPGTGGTLHF

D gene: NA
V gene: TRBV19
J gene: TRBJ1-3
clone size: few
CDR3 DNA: TGTGCCAGTAGTCGGGACCGTTCCTCTGGAAACACCATATATTTT
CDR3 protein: CASSRDRSSGNTIYF

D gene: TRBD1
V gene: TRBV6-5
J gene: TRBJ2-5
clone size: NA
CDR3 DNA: TGTGCCAGCAGCGGGACAGGGGTACTGAAGACCCAGTACTTC
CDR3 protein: CASSGTGVLKTQYF

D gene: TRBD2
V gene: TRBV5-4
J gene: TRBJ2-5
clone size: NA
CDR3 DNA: TGTGCCAGCAGCTTGGGGGCGGGGGGGCCAGAGACCCAGTACTTC
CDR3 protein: CASSLGAGGPETQYF

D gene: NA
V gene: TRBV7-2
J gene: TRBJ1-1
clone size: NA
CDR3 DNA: TGTGCCAGCAGTCTTGTTGGGGGGAACACTGAAGCTTTCTTT
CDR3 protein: CASSLVGGNTEAFF

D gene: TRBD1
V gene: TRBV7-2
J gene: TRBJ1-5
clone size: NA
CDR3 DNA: TGTGCCAGCAGCTCGGGACAGGTCCTTAGCAATCAGCCCCAGCATTTT
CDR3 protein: CASSSGQVLSNQPQHF

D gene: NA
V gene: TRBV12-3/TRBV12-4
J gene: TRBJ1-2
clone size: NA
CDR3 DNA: TGTGCCAGCAGTGACCGCTATGGCTACACCTTC
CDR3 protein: CASSDRYGYTF

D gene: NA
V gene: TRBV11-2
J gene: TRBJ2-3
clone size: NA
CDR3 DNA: TGTGCCAGCAGCTTAGCCCCCGGCACCACAGATACGCAGTATTTT
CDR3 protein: CASSLAPGTTDTQYF

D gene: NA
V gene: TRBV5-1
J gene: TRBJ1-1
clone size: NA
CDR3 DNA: TGCGCCAGCAGCACGGAAGGGCAGGGAAAGAGAGCTTTCTTT
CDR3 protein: CASSTEGQGKRAFF

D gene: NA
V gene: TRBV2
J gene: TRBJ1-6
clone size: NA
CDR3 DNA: TGTGCCAGCAGGACAAAACAGGGACCCATTAATTCACCCCTCCACTTT
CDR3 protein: CASRTKQGPINSPLHF

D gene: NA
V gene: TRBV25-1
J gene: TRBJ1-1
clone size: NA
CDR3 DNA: TGTGCCAGCAGTGCTAAATCCCTGACAGGTCTGAACACTGAAGCTTTCTTT
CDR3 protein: CASSAKSLTGLNTEAFF

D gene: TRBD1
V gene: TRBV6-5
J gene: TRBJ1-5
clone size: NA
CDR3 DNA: TGTGCCAGCAGCCAGGGACAGGGGGCTCAGCCCCAGCATTTT
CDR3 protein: CASSQGQGAQPQHF

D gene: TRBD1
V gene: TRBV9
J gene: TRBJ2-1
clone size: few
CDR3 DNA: TGTGCCAGCAGCCCCCGACAGGGGCTTAGAAATGAGCAGTTCTTC
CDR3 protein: CASSPRQGLRNEQFF

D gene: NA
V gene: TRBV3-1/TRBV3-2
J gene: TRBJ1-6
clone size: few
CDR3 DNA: TGTGCCAGCAGCCAATCCAGGGAGTCACCCCTCCACTTT
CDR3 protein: CASSQSRESPLHF

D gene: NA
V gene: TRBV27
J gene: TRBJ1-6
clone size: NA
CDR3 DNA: TGTGCCAGCAGTTTATCCCGGGGGGTCGGGGGAATAAATGCAGATAATTCACCCCTCCACTTT
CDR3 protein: CASSLSRGVGGINADNSPLHF

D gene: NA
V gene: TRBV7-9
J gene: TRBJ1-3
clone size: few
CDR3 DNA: TGTGCCAGCAGCTTAGCGGCCTCTGGAAACACCATATATTTT
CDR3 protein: CASSLAASGNTIYF

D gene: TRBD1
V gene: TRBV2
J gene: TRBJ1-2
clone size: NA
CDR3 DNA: TGTGCCGGTGGGTTGACAGGGAGCTATGGCTACACCTTC
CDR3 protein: CAGGLTGSYGYTF

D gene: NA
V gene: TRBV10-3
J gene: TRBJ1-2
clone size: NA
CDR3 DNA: TGTGCCATCAGTCGGTCTTGGGGGGGGTCTGAAGGCTACACCTTC
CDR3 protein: CAISRSWGGSEGYTF

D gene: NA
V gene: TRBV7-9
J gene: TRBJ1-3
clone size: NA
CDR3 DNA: TGTGCCAGCAGAATACGGGGGGCTGGAAACACCATATATTTT
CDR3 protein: CASRIRGAGNTIYF

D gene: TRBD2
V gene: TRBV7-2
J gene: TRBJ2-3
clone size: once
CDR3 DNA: TGTGCCAGCAGCATTGATGGGGGGACTAGCGGCATCACAGATACGCAGTATTTT
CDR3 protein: CASSIDGGTSGITDTQYF

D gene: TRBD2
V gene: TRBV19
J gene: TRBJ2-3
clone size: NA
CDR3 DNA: TGTGCCAGTAGCGGGGGGACTAGCGCCACAGATACGCAGTATTTT
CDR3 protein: CASSGGTSATDTQYF

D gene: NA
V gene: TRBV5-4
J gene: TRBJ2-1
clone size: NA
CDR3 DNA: TGTGCCAGCAGCTTGCCCGGGGGGCGGCAGTTCTTC
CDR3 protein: CASSLPGGRQFF

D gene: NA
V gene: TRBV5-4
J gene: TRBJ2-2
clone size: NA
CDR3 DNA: TGTGCCAGCAGCTTTCAGGGGTTGAACACCGGGGAGCTGTTTTTT
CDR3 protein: CASSFQGLNTGELFF